The source of this TCR beta chain is a study of T cells in Graves' hyperthyroidism and ophthalmopathy. This clonotype was seen many times. It was RNA transcripts that yielded the amplified TCR beta CDR3 regions. HTBI primers were the set used in a first-round RT-PCR of the TCR CDR3. TCRdb analysed the multiplex PCR reads with MiXCR anew, one entry per CDR3 protein. Seen here are hundreds of thousands of distinct CDR3 sequences, around 15% observed once, and the top ten hold more than 8.5%. Between the trimmed V and J ends, which lost 2 bases and 11 bases, there was a span of 9 bases. The CDR3 consists of 11 residues. Looked up from germline, CDR1 is MNHEY and CDR2 is SVGEGT. From more than 9.5 ml of fresh peripheral blood, PBMCs were isolated.

The sample consisted of blood. The receptor's source is a woman under 30 with Graves' hyperthyroidism. V and J are TRBV6-2 or TRBV6-3 and TRBJ1-1; D is unresolved. The CDR3 DNA sequence: TGTGCCAGCAGTTACGGACTTGCGGCTTTCTTT. This translates into CASSYGLAAFF.